This note documents a single T cell receptor beta chain sequence. This specimen comes from a study of identical twins. This CDR3 has 12 amino acids. The V end lost 2 bases, the J end lost 9 bases, and 11 bases lay between the germline ends. From germline, CDR1 is GTSNPN and CDR2 SVGIG (reference sequence). From the 5' RACE reads, TCRdb called clonotypes with MiXCR, one entry per CDR3 protein. Of nearly 200,000 distinct CDR3 sequences listed, approximately 15% are singletons. These sequences were also reported in another study, on T cells expressing NK-cell markers. Per that study: The TCR beta repertoires originated in sorted CD3+CD56+NKG2C+, CD3+CD56+NKG2C- and CD3+CD56-NKG2C+ T cells. These same clonotypes (in four donors) also led the CD3+CD56-NKG2C+ fraction.

This sequence joins TRBV30 and TRBJ2-1; D gene unclear. The sequence came from a woman aged 18-29 years in good health. The sample was CD8+ T cells sorted from blood. DNA for the CDR3: TGTGCCTGGAGTCTTATCGGCGGTGAGCAGTTCTTC. Protein: CAWSLIGGEQFF.